This entry lists 21 T cell receptor beta chains sequenced from one sample in a study of blood T cell repertoires in COVID-19. Sequencing was performed with immunoSEQ multiplex PCR; in TCRdb, only in-frame clones are kept and a portion is missing. The sample records 250,000 or so clones, 80% to 90% being singletons. The sequenced material came from peripheral blood. Every receptor here comes from a man aged 45-65 years with acute or convalescent COVID-19.

This clone was seen a few times. The chain couples TRBV29-1 to TRBJ1-2; D uncertain. This CDR3 spans 10 amino acids. With 7 bases removed from V and 6 bases from J, the gap between germline ends came to 9 bases. Germline CDR1 is SQVTM and CDR2 is ANQGSEA. The CDR3: CSAVGNGYTF. The CDR3, as DNA: TGCAGCGCCGTCGGGAATGGCTACACCTTC.

The chain joins TRBV20-1 to TRBJ1-1; D gene uncertain. The CDR3 extends over 11 amino acids. Looked up from germline, CDR1 is DFQATT and CDR2 is SNEGSKA (reference sequence). Trimming took 2 bases from V and 8 from J, leaving 9 bases between them. The CDR3, as DNA: TGCAGTGCTAGAACTACTAAGGAAGCTTTCTTT. This sequence encodes CSARTTKEAFF.

The chain has TRBV4-1 and TRBJ2-7; 10 nucleotides align to TRBD1. This CDR3 is 14 amino acids long. Germline V gives CDR1 MGHRA, CDR2 YSYEKL. Trimming took 5 bases from V and 2 from J; bases not matched to a gene: 3. The DNA for the CDR3 is TGCGCCAGCAGCTCGGGACAGGGGACCTACGAGCAGTACTTC. This encodes CASSSGQGTYEQYF.

The chain combines TRBV6-1 with TRBJ2-7, with D tentatively TRBD1 (6 bases). CDR1 is MNHNS and CDR2 is SASEGT in the germline V gene. V gave up 1 base and J gave up 3 bases, with 10 bases separating them. This CDR3 comprises 14 residues. The CDR3 region is CASSEGGTSYEQYF. For the CDR3, the DNA is TGTGCCAGCAGTGAAGGAGGGACAAGCTACGAGCAGTACTTC.

This sequence joins TRBV28 and TRBJ2-1; TRBD2 matches at 8 bases. The CDR3 runs to 12 residues. Germline-derived CDR1 and CDR2 are MDHEN and SYDVKM. The V segment lost 6 bases and the J segment 6 bases; nucleotides outside the gene matches: 1. The CDR3 reads CASRGLGNEQFF. The DNA for the CDR3 is TGTGCCAGCAGGGGACTAGGCAATGAGCAGTTCTTC.

The chain couples TRBV28 to TRBJ2-1, with unresolved D. The V gene lost 7 bases and the J gene lost 0 bases, with 13 bases spanning the gap. This CDR3 spans 15 amino acids. CDR1 MDHEN and CDR2 SYDVKM come from the germline V gene. CDR3: CASTPAGFSYNEQFF. The CDR3 nucleotides read TGTGCCAGCACCCCCGCCGGGTTCTCCTACAATGAGCAGTTCTTC.

This chain uses TRBV19 with TRBJ2-1; 8 positions match TRBD2. V trimming: 6 bases; J trimming: 5 bases; junction bases outside the gene matches: 6. The CDR3 runs to 14 residues. Germline CDR1 LNHDA, CDR2 SQIVND (reference sequence). In DNA, the CDR3 is TGTGCCAGTAGGACCGGGACTAGTAACAATGAGCAGTTCTTC. Encoded protein: CASRTGTSNNEQFF.

J is TRBJ1-4 and V is TRBV9; TRBD1 matches 7 bases. Germline CDR1 reads SGDLS; CDR2 reads YYNGEE. Unmatched junction bases numbered 10, after V lost 2 bases and J lost 3 bases. The CDR3 is 17 residues long. The CDR3 sequence: CASSVLLRQGANEKLFF. In DNA, the CDR3 is TGTGCCAGCAGCGTGCTCCTGCGACAGGGAGCTAATGAAAAACTGTTTTTT.

This clone was recorded only once. This chain links TRBV9 with TRBJ2-2, with D unclear. V lost 4 bases and J 0 bases, leaving 22 bases between the germline ends. Germline CDR1 SGDLS, CDR2 YYNGEE. The CDR3 loop spans 19 amino acids. This CDR3 reads CASSSGARIYYANTGELFF. For the CDR3, the DNA is TGTGCCAGCAGCAGTGGAGCGAGGATTTACTACGCGAACACCGGGGAGCTGTTTTTT.

The chain combines TRBV5-1 with TRBJ2-1; no clear D. CDR1 and CDR2 from the germline V gene are SGHRS and YFSETQ. The germline V and J ends were trimmed by 5 bases and 0 bases, with 9 bases remaining between them. The CDR3 sequence is 14 residues long. The CDR3 DNA reads TGCGCCAGCAGGGGCCTTTTCTCCTACAATGAGCAGTTCTTC. It codes for CASRGLFSYNEQFF.

The V and J genes are TRBV30 and TRBJ1-2; D is uncertain. Germline assignment: CDR1 GTSNPN and CDR2 SVGIG (reference sequence). CDR3 length equals 13 residues. Trimming stripped 2 bases from V and 1 base from J, with 8 bases between. The CDR3 sequence: CAWSLGDNYGYTF. The DNA of the CDR3 is TGTGCCTGGAGTTTGGGAGATAACTATGGCTACACCTTC.

V gene TRBV9 combines with J gene TRBJ2-1; 10 bases agree with TRBD2. The CDR3 is made up of 17 amino acids. V shed 0 bases, J shed 7 bases, and the junction held 10 bases outside the gene matches. The V gene's germline CDR1 is SGDLS and CDR2 YYNGEE. Written as DNA, the CDR3 is TGTGCCAGCAGCGTAGAGGCTAGCGGGAGTTTGAGGAATGAGCAGTTCTTC. Amino acid sequence: CASSVEASGSLRNEQFF.

This clone came up a few times. V gene TRBV5-1 combines with J gene TRBJ1-2; 8 positions agree with TRBD1. The germline V gene has CDR1 SGHRS and CDR2 YFSETQ. V shed 0 bases and J 9 bases; nucleotides not matched to a gene: 10. The CDR3 is 15 amino acids. CDR3 nucleotide sequence: TGCGCCAGCAGCTTGGCTATCAGGGGGCGCGGAAGCTACACCTTC. As protein: CASSLAIRGRGSYTF.

This chain links TRBV7-8 with TRBJ2-3; 7 nucleotides match TRBD2. Germline assignment: CDR1 SGHVS and CDR2 FQNEAQ. The J segment lost 7 bases and the V segment lost 1 base, leaving 8 bases of the junction unmatched. The CDR3 is 15 amino acids. CDR3 DNA: TGTGCCAGCAGCTTAGATATCCTAGCGGCAAATACGCAGTATTTT. It specifies CASSLDILAANTQYF.

The chain links TRBV10-2 to TRBJ1-5, with 9 nucleotides matching TRBD1. The CDR3 runs 15 residues. CDR1 and CDR2 (germline): WSHSY, SAAADI. The ends lost 7 bases at V and 5 bases at J; junction bases unmatched: 9. CDR3 sequence (DNA): TGCGCCAGCACCAAAACAGGGGGCAGTGATCAGCCCCAGCATTTT. Translating it yields CASTKTGGSDQPQHF.

The rearrangement uses TRBV27 and TRBJ2-7; unclear D gene. V lost 3 bases, J lost 3 bases, and 15 bases lay in between. Germline V gene sequence: CDR1 MNHEY, CDR2 SMNVEV (reference sequence). This CDR3 has 15 residues. Here the CDR3 DNA reads TGTGCCAGCAGTTTTTCGGGTTTTGGAGACTACGAGCAGTACTTC. Protein: CASSFSGFGDYEQYF.

V and J are TRBV29-1 and TRBJ2-1; TRBD1 matches 8 bases. CDR3 length: 13 amino acids. CDR1 and CDR2 (germline): SQVTM, ANQGSEA. V dropped 5 bases and J dropped 0; count of bases not matched to a gene: 0. The CDR3: CSVTGGSYNEQFF. CDR3 DNA sequence: TGCAGCGTTACAGGGGGCTCCTACAATGAGCAGTTCTTC.

The chain couples TRBV3-1 (or the pseudogene TRBV3-2) to TRBJ2-7; 9 bases agree with TRBD1. There are 13 residues in the CDR3. Losses at the gene ends were 8 bases for V and 4 bases for J; bases not matched to a gene: 6. Germline-derived CDR1 and CDR2 are LGHDT and YNNKEL (reference sequence). The CDR3 here is CASGTGGRYEQYF. The CDR3, as DNA: TGTGCCAGCGGAACAGGGGGCAGGTACGAGCAGTACTTC.

This chain connects TRBV30 to TRBJ1-2; D is uncertain. Trimming cost V 1 base and J 5 bases, with 11 bases left between them. The CDR3 length is 13 residues. Germline loops: CDR1 GTSNPN, CDR2 SVGIG (reference sequence). The CDR3 DNA is TGTGCCTGGAGTGAAAACAGCCCGTATGGCTACACCTTC. Its protein is CAWSENSPYGYTF.

The chain is built from TRBV2 and TRBJ2-7; 12 bases are a match to TRBD2. Germline trimming cut 6 bases from V and 2 bases from J; bases unmatched to any gene: 20. This CDR3 spans 20 amino acids. Germline V CDR1 and CDR2: SNHLY, FYNNEI. This CDR3 reads CASRETIREGLAGGPYEQYF. The CDR3 DNA sequence: TGTGCCAGCAGAGAGACGATAAGGGAGGGGCTAGCGGGAGGGCCCTACGAGCAGTACTTC.

The gene calls are TRBV3-1 (or the pseudogene TRBV3-2) and TRBJ2-1; TRBD2 aligns across 12 bases. The V and J ends lost 2 bases and 9 bases, in that order; junction bases with no gene match: 8. The CDR3 covers 16 residues. Germline V CDR1 and CDR2: LGHDT, YNNKEL (reference sequence). The CDR3 protein is CASSQLGLAGWPEQFF. The DNA of the CDR3 is TGTGCCAGCAGCCAACTTGGACTAGCGGGGTGGCCTGAGCAGTTCTTC.